The clone carrying this T cell receptor beta chain was seen only once. The data originate from a study of Tregs in tolerant kidney transplant recipients. The protocol was immunoSEQ multiplex PCR, while the TCRdb copy is restricted to in-frame clones and leaves out a portion. The sample has roughly 250,000 clones, roughly four fifths seen once; the top ten hold under 0.65%. Sequencing input: CD4+ T cells from blood. This TCR came from a human donor in good health.

The CDR3 DNA is TGCGCCAGCAGCCCCCGGGAGGGGGAGGCTAGCTACACCTTC. Translation: CASSPREGEASYTF. The rearrangement uses TRBV5-1 and TRBJ1-2, with D maybe TRBD1 (6 bases). Per germline, CDR1 SGHRS and CDR2 YFSETQ. Deletions cut 4 bases from V and 9 bases from J, with 19 bases between. CDR3 length equals 14 residues. The whole variable domain, filled in from reference TRBV5-1 and TRBJ1-2, reads KAGVTQTPRYLIKTRGQQVTLSCSPISGHRSVSWYQQTPGQGLQFLFEYFSETQRNKGNFPGRFSGRQFSNSRSEMNVSTLELGDSALYLCASSPREGEASYTFGSGTRLTVV.